This TCR beta chain is from a study of blood T cell repertoires in COVID-19. Study information: COVID-19 samples, acute and convalescent, were from the United States, Italy and Spain. PBMCs, B-cell-depleted T cells, or T cells provided the cDNA or gDNA that made up the material.

Authors' data handling: Counts of nucleated cells, estimated from reference gene primer amplification, were obtained. This table comes from immunoSEQ multiplex PCR, and its TCRdb copy is limited to in-frame clones, with some not included. Clonal size and the V and J genes are those of that table, whereas D and trimming came from the DNA. Among 9,500 to 13,000 clones, around 90% were seen once, and the ten largest hold 10% to 11%. The sample taken for sequencing was peripheral blood. This clonotype was sampled from a human donor in a cohort sampled during active COVID-19.

The CDR3 nucleotides read TGCGCCAGCAGCTTCGGGGAAAGCTCTGGAAACACCATATATTTT. This translates into CASSFGESSGNTIYF. The V call is TRBV5-1, the J call TRBJ1-3; no clear D. The ends were cut back, 2 bases at V and 0 bases at J, with 9 bases in the middle. Per the germline V gene, CDR1 is SGHRS and CDR2 is YFSETQ. The CDR3 loop spans 15 amino acids.